Listed below are T cell receptor beta chains from one sample, sequenced in a study of shared T cell receptors in the human thymus. Here immunoSEQ multiplex PCR was the method, and the copy in TCRdb shows in-frame clones only, minus some. The table has 720,000 or so clones, roughly 85% seen once. This same sample was also part of a study on human thymus T cells.

Sequenced input: thymocytes. The origin of the receptors is a girl under three years old with a congenital heart defect. CDR3s include the opening cysteine and the closing phenylalanine or tryptophan. D genes are given only for firm matches. Rows may omit the clone size; those that give it use once, few, many or a size class.

CDR3aa,CDR3nt,d_gene,v_gene,j_gene,abundance
CASTSTGGNQPQHF,TGCGCCAGCACGTCGACAGGGGGCAATCAGCCCCAGCATTTT,TRBD1,TRBV10-2,TRBJ1-5,-
CSVDSGDRGANTEAFF,TGCAGCGTTGACTCTGGGGACAGGGGAGCGAACACTGAAGCTTTCTTT,TRBD1,TRBV29-1,TRBJ1-1,-
CASSQAGVRDTDTQYF,TGCGCCAGCAGCCAAGCGGGGGTCCGCGACACAGATACGCAGTATTTT,-,TRBV4-3,TRBJ2-3,-
CASSPRAGVDQPQHF,TGCGCCAGCAGCCCTAGGGCAGGGGTGGATCAGCCCCAGCATTTT,-,TRBV5-1,TRBJ1-5,-
CASSQERTGGNTIYF,TGCGCCAGCAGCCAAGAGCGGACGGGGGGAAACACCATATATTTT,-,TRBV4-1,TRBJ1-3,-
CARSADRGRGELFF,TGTGCCAGAAGCGCAGACAGGGGGCGCGGGGAGCTGTTTTTT,TRBD1,TRBV5-3,TRBJ2-2,-
CATSRYTGANTEAFF,TGTGCCACCAGCAGATACACAGGGGCTAACACTGAAGCTTTCTTT,TRBD1,TRBV15,TRBJ1-1,-
CASSPDSTYEQYF,TGTGCCAGCAGCCCTGACAGTACCTACGAGCAGTACTTC,-,TRBV5-5,TRBJ2-7,once
CASSSGWGQGDQPQHF,TGTGCCAGCAGCTCGGGATGGGGACAGGGAGATCAGCCCCAGCATTTT,TRBD1,TRBV5-5,TRBJ1-5,-
CAIAPPGYGYTF,TGTGCGATCGCCCCGCCGGGCTATGGCTACACCTTC,-,TRBV10-3,TRBJ1-2,-
CASSLLAGGPPYEQYF,TGCGCCAGCAGCCTCTTAGCGGGGGGCCCCCCCTACGAGCAGTACTTC,TRBD2,TRBV5-1,TRBJ2-7,-
CASSFGRPLGQGDYTF,TGTGCCAGCAGCTTTGGTAGACCGCTGGGACAGGGGGACTACACCTTC,TRBD1,TRBV7-3,TRBJ1-2,-
CASSLVGRVGDEQYF,TGTGCCAGCAGTTTAGTCGGCAGGGTGGGCGACGAGCAGTACTTC,-,TRBV27,TRBJ2-7,-
CASSFRDRGNEKLFF,TGTGCCAGCAGTTTCCGGGACAGGGGAAATGAAAAACTGTTTTTT,TRBD1,TRBV27,TRBJ1-4,-
CASSGQGPYEQYF,TGTGCCAGCAGCGGACAGGGGCCCTACGAGCAGTACTTC,TRBD1,TRBV7-9,TRBJ2-7,-
CASSFGLVGKTQYF,TGCGCCAGCAGCTTTGGACTAGTTGGGAAGACCCAGTACTTC,TRBD2,TRBV5-1,TRBJ2-5,-
CASSTTPGIYGYTF,TGTGCCAGTAGTACCACTCCGGGGATTTATGGCTACACCTTC,-,TRBV19,TRBJ1-2,-
CASSTGREGASYNSPLHF,TGTGCCAGCAGCACGGGGAGGGAGGGAGCCTCCTATAATTCCCCCCTCCACTTT,-,TRBV2,TRBJ1-6,-
CASSSTPQPSNTGELFF,TGCGCCAGCAGCTCCACGCCACAGCCTTCGAACACCGGGGAGCTGTTTTTT,-,TRBV5-1,TRBJ2-2,once
CASKGVMNTEAFF,TGTGCCAGCAAGGGGGTAATGAACACTGAAGCTTTCTTT,-,TRBV27,TRBJ1-1,few
CATSKPTALDNEQFF,TGTGCCACCTCAAAGCCGACGGCGCTAGACAATGAGCAGTTCTTC,-,TRBV19,TRBJ2-1,once
CASIYNYEQYF,TGTGCCAGCATATATAACTACGAGCAGTACTTC,-,TRBV6-5,TRBJ2-7,-
CATSHGGQLVQLNEQFF,TGTGCCACCAGCCACGGCGGACAGCTTGTCCAATTGAATGAGCAGTTCTTC,-,TRBV15,TRBJ2-1,-
CASSVMGGRTDTQYF,TGTGCCAGCAGCGTAATGGGGGGGCGTACAGATACGCAGTATTTT,-,TRBV9,TRBJ2-3,once
CASSSGTRGAYEQYF,TGTGCCAGCAGCTCTGGGACTAGAGGGGCCTACGAGCAGTACTTC,TRBD2,TRBV27,TRBJ2-7,-
CASSLRTRMNTEAFF,TGTGCCAGCAGCTTGCGAACGCGAATGAACACTGAAGCTTTCTTT,-,TRBV5-6,TRBJ1-1,-
CASSYLADQETQYF,TGTGCCAGCAGTTACCTAGCGGACCAAGAGACCCAGTACTTC,TRBD2,TRBV6-5,TRBJ2-5,-
CASSLRCPGPPYEQYF,TGTGCCAGCAGTTTACGGTGCCCGGGTCCCCCCTACGAGCAGTACTTC,-,TRBV28,TRBJ2-7,-
CASSPGQGRGPKNIQYF,TGCGCCAGCAGCCCGGGACAGGGGAGGGGGCCCAAAAACATTCAGTACTTC,TRBD1,TRBV4-1,TRBJ2-4,-
CASSMPGRANSPLHF,TGTGCCAGTAGTATGCCGGGCAGGGCGAATTCACCCCTCCACTTT,-,TRBV19,TRBJ1-6,few
CASSFAEGFSHNQPQHF,TGTGCCAGCAGCTTCGCTGAGGGATTCTCTCACAATCAGCCCCAGCATTTT,-,TRBV7-2,TRBJ1-5,-
CASSGGQQGNEQYF,TGCGCCAGCAGCGGGGGACAGCAAGGCAACGAGCAGTACTTC,TRBD1,TRBV5-1,TRBJ2-7,-
CATRQGPHTEAFF,TGTGCCACCCGACAGGGTCCCCACACTGAAGCTTTCTTT,TRBD1,TRBV7-3,TRBJ1-1,-
CASSLGHRLGTDTQYF,TGTGCCAGCAGCTTAGGTCACAGGCTAGGCACAGATACGCAGTATTTT,-,TRBV7-6,TRBJ2-3,-
CASSYRTSGGTDTQYF,TGTGCCAGCAGTTACCGGACTAGCGGGGGCACAGATACGCAGTATTTT,TRBD2,TRBV6-5,TRBJ2-3,-